These T cell receptor beta chains were read from a single sample in a study of blood T cell repertoires in COVID-19. Profiling relied on immunoSEQ multiplex PCR, and the TCRdb table lists in-frame clones only, not all of them. The sample has around 150,000 clones, roughly 90% seen once. The sequenced material came from peripheral blood. Receptor source: a man aged 50-59 years with active or convalescent COVID-19. Both conserved end residues are part of each CDR3. Not all rows give a size; the values are once, few, many and, for expanded clones, a class.

clone_size,v_call,cdr3_aa
-,TRBV28,CASGPGLAGGYEQFF
once,TRBV6-2/TRBV6-3,CASSPKSGQGKDGEAFF
once,TRBV28,CASSLTGGPSYEQYF
-,TRBV7-8,CASSLEGGLSGYGYTF
-,TRBV11-3,CASSLAQNTGELFF
-,TRBV3-1/TRBV3-2,CASSQRFTSGKETQYF
-,TRBV6-5,CASRGQGGYEQYF
-,TRBV29-1,CSAAGSFTPPYNEQFF
-,TRBV6-5,CASSYPGMGKNIQYF
-,TRBV2,CASSAGATNEKLFF
-,TRBV7-2,CASSPDRVSYNSPLHF
once,TRBV5-4,CASSLGLASYNEQFF
-,TRBV6-5,CASSSLGRTRSYEQYF
-,TRBV28,CASRPQGSSNYGYTF
-,TRBV6-4,CASSEKQGANYEQYF
-,TRBV7-2,CASSLGRWGAFGEQYF
-,TRBV19,CASSIGGTKETQYF
-,TRBV4-3,CASSQGQLNSPLHF
once,TRBV19,CASSKSQGGNQPQHF
-,TRBV5-4,CASSLKSQETQYF
few,TRBV2,CASRVASGTYEQFF
-,TRBV27,CASSGRAGAFF
-,TRBV5-1,CASADSATNEKLFF
-,TRBV27,CASRAAGGPEEQYF
-,TRBV4-2,CASSQVSGTGGTDTQYF
once,TRBV14,CASSQELNNSPLHF
-,TRBV2,CASRTGYYEQYF
-,TRBV2,CASRQGRQGQPQHF
-,TRBV18,CASSTQGQSNQPQHF
-,TRBV4-1,CASSQPGLEITDTQYF
-,TRBV10-1,CASSDSGRDTQYF
-,TRBV9,CATTLAGEYNEQFF
-,TRBV6-2/TRBV6-3,CASSYLGLLAKNIQYF
-,TRBV7-3,CASSFSGKSYNEQFF
-,TRBV28,CASSLGGEYEQYF
once,TRBV18,CASSQQGTGSQGYTF
-,TRBV6-6,CASSTGGSFYEQYF
-,TRBV10-3,CAISETGANQPQHF
-,TRBV5-1,CASSLAGQGSSTDTQYF
-,TRBV7-2,CASSQAGGKSYEQYF
-,TRBV6-1,CASSELGGQNSPLHF
-,TRBV11-2,CASSKGLADYEQYF
-,TRBV7-9,CASSLAQGMEQYF
-,TRBV28,CASSMPRDRGTEAFF
-,TRBV9,CASSVGPDYSYEQYF
-,TRBV5-1,CASSVGTGGAYEQYF
-,TRBV2,CASSVEGTGNQPQHF
-,TRBV28,CASSQKYRGRTEAFF
-,TRBV6-6,CASSYLRETEAFF
-,TRBV4-1,CASSQPQRNSNQPQHF
-,TRBV6-5,CASRRTGTDTQYF
once,TRBV5-1,CASSLDTSGATQYF
-,TRBV28,CASSLRHSGNTIYF